This T cell receptor beta chain was recorded in a study of PD-1 blockade in classical Hodgkin lymphoma. Germline CDR1 is MDHEN and CDR2 is SYDVKM. CDR3 length: 15 amino acids. Losses at the gene ends were 5 bases for V and 2 bases for J; bases not matched to a gene: 7. Time point in this sample: newly diagnosed, previously untreated cHL patient sample. Investigators isolated CD4+ T cells from thawed PBMCs through magnetic negative selection. Using immunoSEQ multiplex PCR, the repertoire was profiled, and TCRdb retains in-frame clones only, with some absent. The sample holds more than 15,000 clones, 85% to 90% seen once.

This chain connects TRBV28 to TRBJ2-5; TRBD2 aligns across 8 bases. The sample was CD4+ T cells from blood. This clonotype was sampled from a human donor with classical Hodgkin lymphoma. The CDR3 DNA follows: TGTGCCAGCAGTCCAAGCGGGAGTAAACAAGAGACCCAGTACTTC. It encodes CASSPSGSKQETQYF.